This T cell receptor (beta chain) was identified during a study of T-cell reconstitution after alpha-beta-depleted transplantation in children. Unique molecular identifiers were built into the TCRbeta library. TCRdb reprocessed the PCR reads via MiXCR and lists one record per CDR3 protein. Of about 610,000 distinct CDR3 sequences listed, 10% are singletons. This clonotype was recorded a few times. The CDR3 length is 14 residues. Trimming pared 7 bases from V and 4 bases from J, leaving 16 bases between. Germline V gene lookup returns CDR1 MNHNS and CDR2 SASEGT. The starting material was PBMCs from the stem cell graft donor, obtained from the stem cell graft. The chain combines TRBV6-1 with TRBJ1-1; tentatively, D is TRBD1 (6 bases). The TCR originated in a human donor who donated a stem cell graft to a child with acute myeloid leukemia. CDR3 DNA sequence: TGTGCCAGCACCCGGGCCGGGGGGGCCACTGAAGCTTTCTTT. It is translated as CASTRAGGATEAFF.